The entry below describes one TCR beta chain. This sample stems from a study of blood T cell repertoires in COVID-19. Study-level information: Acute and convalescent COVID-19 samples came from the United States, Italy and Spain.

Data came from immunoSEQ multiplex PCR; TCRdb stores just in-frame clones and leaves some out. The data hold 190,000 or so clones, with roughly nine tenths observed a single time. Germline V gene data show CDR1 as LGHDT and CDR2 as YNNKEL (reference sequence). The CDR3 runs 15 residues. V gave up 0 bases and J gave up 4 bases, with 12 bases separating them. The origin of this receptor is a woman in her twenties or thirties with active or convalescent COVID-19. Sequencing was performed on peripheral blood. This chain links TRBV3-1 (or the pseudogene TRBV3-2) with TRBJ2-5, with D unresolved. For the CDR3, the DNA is TGTGCCAGCAGCCAAGATAGGAGTCGGCGAGAGACCCAGTACTTC. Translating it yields CASSQDRSRRETQYF.